The clone carrying this T cell receptor (beta chain) has a count of ten or more. Assay used: immunoSEQ multiplex PCR; TCRdb lists only in-frame clones, some missing. The table includes about 140,000 clones, approximately 80% detected once. The source of the sample is a study of blood T cell repertoires in COVID-19. Turning to the study itself: Samples representing acute and convalescent COVID-19 were sourced from the United States, Italy and Spain.

The CDR3 spans 13 residues. The germline V gene encodes CDR1 MNHEY and CDR2 SVGAGI. Trimming at V came to 7 bases and at J to 9 bases, leaving 8 bases not matched to a gene. The sequence came from a woman between 18 and 30 years old who had been exposed to COVID-19. Sequencing was performed on PBMCs or T cells enriched from blood (not recorded which). The J gene is TRBJ2-1, the V gene TRBV6-5; 8 bases line up with TRBD2. CDR3 in DNA: TGTGCCAGCACAGAGCGGGAGTTCGGTGAGCAGTTCTTC. Protein sequence: CASTEREFGEQFF.